The entry below describes one T cell receptor beta chain. What it binds is not known. Preparation of the TCRbeta library involved a method that used unique molecular identifiers. One entry per CDR3 protein, called by TCRdb with MiXCR from the PCR reads. The sample includes a few hundred thousand distinct CDR3 sequences, 13% of them seen just once. The CDR3 runs 14 residues. V shed 2 bases and J shed 2 bases, with 10 bases lying between them. Germline V lookup: CDR1 SGHTA, CDR2 FQGNSA. These data come from a study of T-cell reconstitution after alpha-beta-depleted transplantation in children. The study's findings and limits: Several hundred rapidly expanded clones from non-depleted graft cells reportedly supplied alpha-beta T cells about two months post-transplant. At one year after transplant, newly produced T cells mostly accounted for T-cell counts and diversity.

Sequenced here: PBMCs, mostly from graft donor cells, sampled 360 days after TCRalphabeta/CD19-depleted stem cell transplant. This TCR derives from a male patient between 10 and 17 years old who had a stem cell transplant for acute myeloid leukemia, so the T cells may come from the graft donor. The gene calls are TRBV7-2 and TRBJ2-7, with D perhaps TRBD2 (6 bases). CDR3 sequence reads: CASSLRASAYEQYF. In DNA form, the CDR3 reads TGTGCCAGCAGCTTAAGGGCTAGCGCCTACGAGCAGTACTTC.